Following are 9 T cell receptor beta chains from one sample sequenced in a study of human T cells and chemical hapten exposure. TCRdb reprocessed the RACE reads via MiXCR and lists one record per CDR3 protein. The data show roughly 150,000 distinct CDR3 sequences, roughly 12% seen once. Described time point: patch test 2, 6 weeks after DPC sensitization. Treatment: therapeutic diphenylcyclopropenone sensitization with weekly scalp DPC. The sequences come from whole blood, collected in connection with sensitization to the hapten diphenylcyclopropenone (DPC). These receptors all come from a woman aged 45-59 years with alopecia areata. Some clones in this sample may be carry-over from other donors' samples.

V and J are TRBV3-1 and TRBJ2-7, with a tentative D call TRBD1 (5 bases). The germline V and J ends were trimmed by 4 bases and 6 bases, with 16 bases remaining between them. Germline V gene data show CDR1 as LGHDT and CDR2 as YNNKEL (reference sequence). CDR3 size: 14 residues. CDR3 in DNA: TGTGCCAGCAGCCCCGGACCTTCTCAGGGCGAGCAGTACTTC. Translating it yields CASSPGPSQGEQYF.

The genes are TRBV7-8 and TRBJ1-1; 7 bases align to TRBD1. V was clipped by 1 base and J by 5 bases; unmatched bases: 7. This CDR3 is 15 amino acids long. The germline V gene has CDR1 SGHVS and CDR2 FQNEAQ. CDR3 amino acids: CASSLGQGRKTEAFF. CDR3 in DNA: TGTGCCAGCAGCTTAGGACAGGGTCGGAAGACTGAAGCTTTCTTT.

This clonotype was detected a few times. The rearrangement joins TRBV5-4 to TRBJ2-3; 11 positions match TRBD2. This CDR3 contains 15 residues. The trim removed 0 bases at V and 5 bases at J, leaving 2 bases unmatched. The V gene's germline CDR1 is SGHNT and CDR2 YYREEE (reference sequence). In DNA form, the CDR3 reads TGTGCCAGCAGCTTGGGGACTAGCGGGTTAGATACGCAGTATTTT. It codes for CASSLGTSGLDTQYF. The full variable domain, completed using reference TRBV5-4 and TRBJ2-3, is ETGVTQSPTHLIKTRGQQVTLRCSSQSGHNTVSWYQQALGQGPQFIFQYYREEENGRGNFPPRFSGLQFPNYSSELNVNALELDDSALYLCASSLGTSGLDTQYFGPGTRLTVL.

V gene TRBV5-1 combines with J gene TRBJ2-5; D is undetermined. The CDR3 consists of 12 residues. V was pared by 4 bases and J by 2 bases, with 6 bases between. The germline gives CDR1 SGHRS, CDR2 YFSETQ. The CDR3 loop reads CASSVNQETQYF. CDR3 DNA: TGCGCCAGCAGCGTCAATCAAGAGACCCAGTACTTC.

The chain employs TRBV20-1 and TRBJ1-5; the D is unclear. Trimming pared 6 bases from V and 2 bases from J, leaving 8 bases between. Germline V lookup: CDR1 DFQATT, CDR2 SNEGSKA (reference sequence). CDR3 size: 12 residues. Here the CDR3 DNA reads TGCAGTGCCATACGCGGCAATCAGCCCCAGCATTTT. As protein: CSAIRGNQPQHF.

This clonotype was recorded a few times. The chain links TRBV28 to TRBJ2-5; a possible D gene is TRBD2 (6 bases). V lost 3 bases and J lost 3, with 14 bases in between. Looked up from germline, CDR1 is MDHEN and CDR2 is SYDVKM. CDR3 length: 15 residues. The CDR3 loop reads CASSFPGLSEETQYF. In nucleotides, the CDR3 is TGTGCCAGCAGTTTCCCGGGACTTTCTGAAGAGACCCAGTACTTC.

At least ten counts were recorded for this clonotype. The V and J genes are TRBV29-1 and TRBJ2-1, with D perhaps matching TRBD1 (6 bases). Trimming stripped 7 bases from V and 16 bases from J, with 14 bases between. CDR1 is SQVTM and CDR2 is ANQGSEA in the germline V gene. There are 9 residues in the CDR3. In nucleotides, the CDR3 is TGCAGCGGAGCCTCCAGGGGTTTCTTC. Translation: CSGASRGFF.

The chain is built from TRBV5-1 and TRBJ2-7; 7 bases fit TRBD2. Trimming at V came to 4 bases and at J to 5 bases, leaving 9 bases not matched to a gene. Germline loops: CDR1 SGHRS, CDR2 YFSETQ. This CDR3 is built from 14 residues. The CDR3 reads CASSRLGGRDEQYF. The CDR3 region has the DNA TGCGCCAGCAGCAGACTCGGGGGGAGGGACGAGCAGTACTTC.

This clonotype was detected ten times or more. The V call is TRBV7-9, the J call TRBJ2-6, with D tentatively TRBD1 (6 bases). The CDR3 spans 17 residues. CDR1 and CDR2 (germline): SEHNR, FQNEAQ (reference sequence). Between the trimmed V and J ends, which lost 5 bases and 2 bases, there was a span of 16 bases. This CDR3 is CASSPVAGVTGANVLTF. In nucleotides, the CDR3 is TGTGCCAGCAGCCCGGTGGCAGGGGTAACTGGGGCCAACGTCCTGACTTTC.